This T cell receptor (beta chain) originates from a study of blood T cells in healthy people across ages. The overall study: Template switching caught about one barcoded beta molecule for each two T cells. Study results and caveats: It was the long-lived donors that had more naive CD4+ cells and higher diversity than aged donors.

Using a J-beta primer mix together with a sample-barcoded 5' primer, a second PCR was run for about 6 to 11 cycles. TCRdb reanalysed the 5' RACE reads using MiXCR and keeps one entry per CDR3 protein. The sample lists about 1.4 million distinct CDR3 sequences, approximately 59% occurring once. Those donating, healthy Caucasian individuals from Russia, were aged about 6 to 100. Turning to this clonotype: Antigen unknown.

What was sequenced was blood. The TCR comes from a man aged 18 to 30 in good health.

The CDR3 loop is CASSLRGWGGTGELFF. CDR3 in DNA: TGTGCCAGCAGCTTACGGGGCTGGGGGGGCACCGGGGAGCTGTTTTTT. The V and J genes are TRBV11-2 and TRBJ2-2, with 7 bases lining up with TRBD2. After removal of 2 bases from V and 4 bases from J, the junction contained 7 bases not matched to a gene. Germline-derived CDR1 and CDR2 are SGHAT and FQNNGV. The CDR3 sequence is 16 residues long.